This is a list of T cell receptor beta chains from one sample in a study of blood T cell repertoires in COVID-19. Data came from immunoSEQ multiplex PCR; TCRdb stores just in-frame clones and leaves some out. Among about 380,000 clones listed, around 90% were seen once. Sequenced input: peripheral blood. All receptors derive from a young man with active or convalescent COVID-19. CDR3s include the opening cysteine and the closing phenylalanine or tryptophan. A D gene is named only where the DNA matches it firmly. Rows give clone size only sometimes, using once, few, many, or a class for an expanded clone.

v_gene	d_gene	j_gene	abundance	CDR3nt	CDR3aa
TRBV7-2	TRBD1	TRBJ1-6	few	TGTGCCAGCAGCCCCCTGGGGGACAGTTCACCCCTCCACTTT	CASSPLGDSSPLHF
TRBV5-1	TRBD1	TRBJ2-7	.	TGCGCCAGCAGCTTGGCGGGACAGCCCTACGAGCAGTACTTC	CASSLAGQPYEQYF
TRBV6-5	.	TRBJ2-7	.	TGTGCCACCCCGGGAAAAGGATCCTACGAGCAGTACTTC	CATPGKGSYEQYF
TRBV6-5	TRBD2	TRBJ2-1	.	TGTGCCAGCAGTTGGACTAGCGGTTCCGATGAGCAGTTCTTC	CASSWTSGSDEQFF
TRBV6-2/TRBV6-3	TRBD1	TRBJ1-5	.	TGTGCCAGCAGCCCGTGGACAGGAGTGAGCAATCAGCCCCAGCATTTT	CASSPWTGVSNQPQHF
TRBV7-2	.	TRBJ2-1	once	TGTGCCAGCAGCTTACGGCAGGGCGTCAACATAGAGCAGTTCTTC	CASSLRQGVNIEQFF
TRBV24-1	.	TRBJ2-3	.	TGTGCCACCAGTGATTTGGCGACATCTAGCACAGATACGCAGTATTTT	CATSDLATSSTDTQYF
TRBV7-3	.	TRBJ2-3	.	TGTGCCAGCAGCTTTAATCCGGGTAGCACAGATACGCAGTATTTT	CASSFNPGSTDTQYF
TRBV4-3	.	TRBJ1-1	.	TGCGCCAGCAGCCCAGGGATTTCGAACACTGAAGCTTTCTTT	CASSPGISNTEAFF
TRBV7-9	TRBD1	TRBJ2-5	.	TGTGCCAGCAGCCAAACAGGGGGCGCCGGGGAGACCCAGTACTTC	CASSQTGGAGETQYF
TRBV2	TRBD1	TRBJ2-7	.	TGTGCCAGCAGAGGGACAGGCGGTTTCTACGAGCAGTACTTC	CASRGTGGFYEQYF
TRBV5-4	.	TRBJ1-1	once	TGTGCCAGCAGCTTCCGGGGGTGGGGCACTGAAGCTTTCTTT	CASSFRGWGTEAFF
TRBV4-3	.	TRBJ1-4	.	TGCGCCAGCAGCCCGACCGGGAACGGTGAAAAACTGTTTTTT	CASSPTGNGEKLFF
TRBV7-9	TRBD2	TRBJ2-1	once	TGTGCCAGCACCATGACTAGCGGGAGGGTCCATGAGCAGTTCTTC	CASTMTSGRVHEQFF
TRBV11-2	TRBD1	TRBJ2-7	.	TGTGCCAGCAGCCCAACCGGGACAGCCTACGAGCAGTACTTC	CASSPTGTAYEQYF
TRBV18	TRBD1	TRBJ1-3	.	TGTGCCAGCTCCCCGTACTCTGTCGGACAGGGACGATTAAACACCATATATTTT	CASSPYSVGQGRLNTIYF
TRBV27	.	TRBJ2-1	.	TGTGCCAGCAGGTCCGGGACAAACTCCTACAATGAGCAGTTCTTC	CASRSGTNSYNEQFF
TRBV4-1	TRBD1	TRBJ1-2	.	TGCGCCAGCATGACAGGGAATGGCTACACCTTC	CASMTGNGYTF
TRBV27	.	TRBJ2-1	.	TGTGCCAGCAGTTTAGCCCGGCTAGCAGTCCGCTCCTACAATGAGCAGTTCTTC	CASSLARLAVRSYNEQFF
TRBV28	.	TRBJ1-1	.	TGTGCCAGCAGTTTAACCTCACTTATGAACACTGAAGCTTTCTTT	CASSLTSLMNTEAFF
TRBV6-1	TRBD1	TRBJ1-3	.	TGTGCCAGCAGTGACAGGGGGAAAGGAAACACCATATATTTT	CASSDRGKGNTIYF
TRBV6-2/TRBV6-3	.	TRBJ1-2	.	TGTGCCAGCAGTTACTTTACAGGGACGGGCTACACCTTC	CASSYFTGTGYTF
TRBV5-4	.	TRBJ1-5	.	TGTGCCAGCAGCCAGGGCTCAGGCAATCAGCCCCAGCATTTT	CASSQGSGNQPQHF
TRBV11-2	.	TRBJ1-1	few	TGTGCCAGCAAGAGATGGGCACAGGGACGCACTGAAGCTTTCTTT	CASKRWAQGRTEAFF
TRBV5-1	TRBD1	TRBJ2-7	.	TGCGCCAGCAGCAGACAGGGGAAGAACTCCTACGAGCAGTACTTC	CASSRQGKNSYEQYF
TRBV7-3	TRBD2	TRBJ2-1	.	TGTGCCAGCAGCTTAAAACTAGCGGCCACCTACAATGAGCAGTTCTTC	CASSLKLAATYNEQFF
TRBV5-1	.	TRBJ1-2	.	TGCGCCAGCAGCTTGGAGTGGAAAAGGACAAGCAACTATGGCTACACCTTC	CASSLEWKRTSNYGYTF
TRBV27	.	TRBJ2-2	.	TGTGCCAGCAGCTGGCGGGAAAACACCGGGGAGCTGTTTTTT	CASSWRENTGELFF
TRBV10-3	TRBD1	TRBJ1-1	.	TGTGCCATCAGCGGGGGACAGTCGAACACTGAAGCTTTCTTT	CAISGGQSNTEAFF
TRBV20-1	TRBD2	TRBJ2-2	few	TGCAGTGCTAGTTCTAGCGGGAGTTCGGCCGCCGGGGAGCTGTTTTTT	CSASSSGSSAAGELFF
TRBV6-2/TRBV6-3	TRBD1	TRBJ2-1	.	TGTGCCAGCAGTAAACAGGGGTCCGCCTACAATGAGCAGTTCTTC	CASSKQGSAYNEQFF
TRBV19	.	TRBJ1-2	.	TGTGCCAGTAGCGAGCAGGGGTTTGGCTATGGCTACACCTTC	CASSEQGFGYGYTF
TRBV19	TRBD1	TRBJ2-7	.	TGTGCCAGTAGTACGACAGGGGCCTACGAGCAGTACTTC	CASSTTGAYEQYF
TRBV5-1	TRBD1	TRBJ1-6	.	TGCGCCAGCAGCCCCAGACAGGGTGGTTCACCCCTCCACTTT	CASSPRQGGSPLHF
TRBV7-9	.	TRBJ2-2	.	TGTGCCAGCAGCTTAGGCCGTGACAAGCTCACCGGGGAGCTGTTTTTT	CASSLGRDKLTGELFF
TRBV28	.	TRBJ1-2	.	TGTGCCAGCAGTTTGAACAGCCATCTATGGTATGGCTACACCTTC	CASSLNSHLWYGYTF
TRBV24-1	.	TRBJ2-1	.	TGTGCCACCAGTGACCCACAGGTGTTTGAGCAGTTCTTC	CATSDPQVFEQFF
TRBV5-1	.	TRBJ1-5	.	TGCGCCAGCAGCTTGGCGGGAGGGAGCAATCAGCCCCAGCATTTT	CASSLAGGSNQPQHF
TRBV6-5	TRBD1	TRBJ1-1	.	TGTGCCAGCAGTTACTCGGGACAGGGTTTCCCTGAAGCTTTCTTT	CASSYSGQGFPEAFF
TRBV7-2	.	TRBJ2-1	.	TGTGCCAGCAGCTTAGCGGGGGGGCCGGTCAATGAGCAGTTCTTC	CASSLAGGPVNEQFF
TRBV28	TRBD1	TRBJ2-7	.	TGTGCCAGCAGCCTCGGACAGGGACCCTACGAGCAGTACTTC	CASSLGQGPYEQYF
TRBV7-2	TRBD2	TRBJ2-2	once	TGTGCCAGCAGCCTCGGGGGGGGGAGCACCGGGGAGCTGTTTTTT	CASSLGGGSTGELFF
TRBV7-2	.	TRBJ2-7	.	TGTGCCAGCACCCTGCGCCTACGGGGTTCCAGGGGACGCTACGAGCAGTACTTC	CASTLRLRGSRGRYEQYF
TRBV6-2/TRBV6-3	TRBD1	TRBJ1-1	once	TGTGCCAGCAGCCCCGCAGGGGGCACTCGCACTGAAGCTTTCTTT	CASSPAGGTRTEAFF